Presented here are 5 T cell receptor beta chains from one specimen sequenced in a study of early T cells in non-severe SARS-CoV-2 infection. MiXCR, run by TCRdb on the 5' RACE reads, gives a single entry per CDR3 protein. The sample records approximately 110,000 distinct CDR3 sequences, about 15% being singletons. Sequencing was done on a sample of whole blood. Receptor source: an adult who was a healthcare worker with PCR-confirmed SARS-CoV-2 infection or an uninfected control (not recorded which).

V and J are TRBV20-1 and TRBJ2-2; D is unresolved. Germline V gives CDR1 DFQATT, CDR2 SNEGSKA (reference sequence). The CDR3 consists of 14 residues. V lost 2 bases, J lost 0 bases, and 7 bases lay in between. The CDR3, as DNA: TGCAGTGCTAGAAGTCTAGCGAACACCGGGGAGCTGTTTTTT. This codes for CSARSLANTGELFF.

This clonotype was observed a few times. The chain combines TRBV7-2 with TRBJ2-7; D unresolved. The V gene lost 3 bases and the J gene lost 0 bases, with 9 bases spanning the gap. There are 14 residues in the CDR3. The germline CDR1 and CDR2 sequences are SGHTA and FQGNSA. CDR3 DNA: TGTGCCAGCAGCTTGGTAGGCAACTCCTACGAGCAGTACTTC. It encodes CASSLVGNSYEQYF.

The rearrangement uses TRBV19 and TRBJ2-2; no clear D. With 0 bases removed from V and 6 bases from J, the gap between germline ends came to 5 bases. Germline lookup yields CDR1 LNHDA and CDR2 SQIVND (reference sequence). The CDR3 has 13 residues. The CDR3 loop is CASSIDLAGELFF. CDR3 DNA sequence: TGTGCCAGTAGTATAGATCTCGCCGGGGAGCTGTTTTTT. Full variable domain (rest looked up from reference TRBV19 and TRBJ2-2): DGGITQSPKYLFRKEGQNVTLSCEQNLNHDAMYWYRQDPGQGLRLIYYSQIVNDFQKGDIAEGYSVSREKKESFPLTVTSAQKNPTAFYLCASSIDLAGELFFGEGSRLTVL.

This clonotype was detected a few times. The rearrangement uses TRBV5-1 and TRBJ2-7, with 11 bases fitting TRBD1. The CDR3 is 15 residues long. The junction had 5 bases not matched to a gene; V was cut back by 4 bases and J by 2 bases. Germline CDR1 reads SGHRS; CDR2 reads YFSETQ. The CDR3 nucleotides read TGCGCCAGCAGCCATGGGACAGGGGGAGCCTACGAGCAGTACTTC. Its translation: CASSHGTGGAYEQYF.

The genes are TRBV10-3 and TRBJ1-2; D uncertain. Germline lookup yields CDR1 ENHRY and CDR2 SYGVKD. V dropped 0 bases and J dropped 4 bases, with 9 bases sitting between them. CDR3 length: 14 residues. The CDR3 loop reads CAISESGPSYGYTF. The CDR3 DNA reads as TGTGCCATCAGTGAGTCAGGCCCCAGCTATGGCTACACCTTC.